This entry is about one TCR beta chain. Its antigen is unidentified. These data are taken from a study of OX40 agonist ivuxolimab in advanced cancers. Study-wide context: Ivuxolimab is a fully human IgG2 antibody that activates OX40 (CD134). Among those treated, three patients had partial responses, one with hepatocellular carcinoma and two with cutaneous melanoma.

Points from the study as a whole: CD4+ and CD8+ blood T cells expanded clonally by week 6 at 0.1 to 3.0 mg/kg.

Clones were sequenced by immunoSEQ multiplex PCR, and TCRdb holds only the in-frame ones, with some missing. The table records 70,000 to 75,000 clones, roughly 92% of them present only once. The TCR comes from an adult with an advanced solid tumor such as melanoma, head and neck, liver or kidney cancer. Source: CD4+ or CD8+ T cells sorted from blood, taken in a trial of the OX40 agonist ivuxolimab.

CDR3 in DNA: TGCGCCAGCAGCTTTCGGTCCTCGGGACTCCACTACGAGCAGTACTTC. It translates to CASSFRSSGLHYEQYF. The gene calls are TRBV5-1 and TRBJ2-7; D perhaps matches TRBD2 (6 bases). This CDR3 has 16 residues. The V end lost 2 bases, the J end lost 3 bases, and 18 bases lay between the germline ends. Germline-derived CDR1 and CDR2 are SGHRS and YFSETQ.